A selection of T cell receptor beta chains follows, all from one sample in a study of CD8 T cells in Susac syndrome. TCRdb reprocessed the immunoSEQ multiplex PCR reads via MiXCR and lists one record per CDR3 protein. The data contain about 200,000 distinct CDR3 sequences, about 95% of them singletons. Sequenced sample: CD4+ T cells from PBMCs. The receptors shown here come from a human donor in good health. Both conserved end residues are part of each CDR3. The D gene is left open where the match is weak. Expanded clones are given a class, and other clones once, few, many or no size at all.

d_gene	v_gene	abundance	j_gene	CDR3nt	CDR3aa
.	TRBV20-1	.	TRBJ1-5	TGCAGTGCTAGACAGGTCAGCAATCAGCCCCAGCATTTT	CSARQVSNQPQHF
TRBD1	TRBV3-1	.	TRBJ2-4	TGTGCCAGCAGCGGAAAGCCCGGGACAGGGAAAAACATTCAGTACTTC	CASSGKPGTGKNIQYF
.	TRBV29-1	.	TRBJ1-2	TGCAGCGTTGAGTTTCCGCGGGGCTACACCTTC	CSVEFPRGYTF
.	TRBV3-1	.	TRBJ2-7	TGTGCCAGCAGCCAAGGGGCCGGACAGGGAGGGCGCGAGCAGTACTTC	CASSQGAGQGGREQYF
TRBD2	TRBV6-2/TRBV6-3	.	TRBJ2-7	TGTGCCAGCAGTTACCTCGGCGGGGGGCACTCGTACGAGCAGTACTTC	CASSYLGGGHSYEQYF
TRBD2	TRBV5-1	.	TRBJ2-1	TGCGCCAGCAGCTTGGTCCTAGCGGGGTTCTACAATGAGCAGTTCTTC	CASSLVLAGFYNEQFF
TRBD2	TRBV5-1	.	TRBJ2-1	TGCGCCAGCAGCCAGGGACTAGCGGGAGGGCCCCGTAATGAGCAGTTCTTC	CASSQGLAGGPRNEQFF
.	TRBV29-1	.	TRBJ2-3	TGCAGCGTTGGGGAAGATACGCAGTATTTT	CSVGEDTQYF
TRBD2	TRBV6-5	.	TRBJ2-3	TGTGCCAGCAGAACCCGAGCGGGGGCTACGCAGTATTTT	CASRTRAGATQYF
.	TRBV18	.	TRBJ1-5	TGTGCCAGCTCACCAAGGGCAGGGGTGGTTTATCAGCCCCAGCATTTT	CASSPRAGVVYQPQHF
.	TRBV14	.	TRBJ1-2	TGTGCCAGCAGCCAAGGACCAGCGTCTAACTATGGCTACACCTTC	CASSQGPASNYGYTF
.	TRBV30	.	TRBJ2-3	TGTGCCTGGAGTGTACTAGTAGGTGGAGATACGCAGTATTTT	CAWSVLVGGDTQYF
.	TRBV29-1	.	TRBJ1-1	TGCAGCGTTGTCCCGGGATCCATGAACACTGAAGCTTTCTTT	CSVVPGSMNTEAFF
.	TRBV20-1	.	TRBJ2-1	TGCAGTGCTCAATATAATACGCAAAGACTCTACAATGAGCAGTTCTTC	CSAQYNTQRLYNEQFF
.	TRBV12-3/TRBV12-4	once	TRBJ1-2	TGTGCCAGCAGTACCACGGTCATAGTTAACTATGGCTACACCTTC	CASSTTVIVNYGYTF
TRBD1	TRBV9	once	TRBJ2-7	TGTGCCAGCAGCATTCACGGACAGGGCGTCGAGCAGTACTTC	CASSIHGQGVEQYF
TRBD2	TRBV27	once	TRBJ2-1	TGTGCCAGCAGTTTATTGGGGGGGAATGAGCAGTTCTTC	CASSLLGGNEQFF
TRBD1	TRBV29-1	.	TRBJ1-2	TGCAGCGTTATACAGGGGGACTATGGCTACACCTTC	CSVIQGDYGYTF
TRBD2	TRBV20-1	.	TRBJ2-5	TGCAGTGCTAGTGGTAGCGGGGGAGGGCAAGAGACCCAGTACTTC	CSASGSGGGQETQYF
.	TRBV15	.	TRBJ2-3	TGTGCCACCAGCAGAGGCGGGGGCAGGAAACGCACAGATACGCAGTATTTT	CATSRGGGRKRTDTQYF
TRBD2	TRBV12-3/TRBV12-4	.	TRBJ2-1	TGTGCCAGCAGTTTTTGGGCTAGCGGGGACAATGAGCAGTTCTTC	CASSFWASGDNEQFF
.	TRBV9	.	TRBJ1-3	TGTGCCAGCAGCGTAGACGGAAACACCATATATTTT	CASSVDGNTIYF
.	TRBV5-1	.	TRBJ1-1	TGCGCCAGCAGCTTGGACGGCACTGAAGCTTTCTTT	CASSLDGTEAFF
.	TRBV29-1	.	TRBJ2-6	TGCAGCGTGCCAGGGGCTGGGGCCAACGTCCTGACTTTC	CSVPGAGANVLTF
.	TRBV6-2/TRBV6-3	.	TRBJ2-3	TGTGCCAGCAGTGGGACCCGTTATCAGTATTTT	CASSGTRYQYF
TRBD2	TRBV23-1	.	TRBJ2-2	TGCGCCAGCAGACCGGGACTAGCGGGAACCGGGGAGCTGTTTTTT	CASRPGLAGTGELFF
TRBD1	TRBV20-1	.	TRBJ1-5	TGCAGTGCTTATTTCCCGGGGACAGGGGGAGGCAATCAGCCCCAGCATTTT	CSAYFPGTGGGNQPQHF